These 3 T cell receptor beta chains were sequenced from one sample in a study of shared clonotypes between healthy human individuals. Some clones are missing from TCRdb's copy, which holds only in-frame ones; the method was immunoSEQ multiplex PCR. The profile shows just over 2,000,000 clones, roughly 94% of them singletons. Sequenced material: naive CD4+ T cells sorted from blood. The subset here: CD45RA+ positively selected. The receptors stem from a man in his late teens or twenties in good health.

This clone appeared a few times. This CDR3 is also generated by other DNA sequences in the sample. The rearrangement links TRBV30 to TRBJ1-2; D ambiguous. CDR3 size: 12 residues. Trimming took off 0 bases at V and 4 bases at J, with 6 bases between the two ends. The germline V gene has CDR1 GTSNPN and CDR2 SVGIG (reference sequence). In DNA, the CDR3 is TGTGCCTGGAGTGTAGCGGGCTATGGCTACACCTTC. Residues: CAWSVAGYGYTF.

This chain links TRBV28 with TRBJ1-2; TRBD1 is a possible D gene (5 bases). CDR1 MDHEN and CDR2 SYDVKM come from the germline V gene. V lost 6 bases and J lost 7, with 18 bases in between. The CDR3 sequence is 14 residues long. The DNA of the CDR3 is TGTGCCAGCAGCCCCGACAGCCGGCGAGGTGGCTACACCTTC. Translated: CASSPDSRRGGYTF.

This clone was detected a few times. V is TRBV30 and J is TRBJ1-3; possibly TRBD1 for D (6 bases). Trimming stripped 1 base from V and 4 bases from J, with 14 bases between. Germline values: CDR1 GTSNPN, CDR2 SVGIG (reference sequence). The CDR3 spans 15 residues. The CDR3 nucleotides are TGTGCCTGGAGTGAGGGGGGGCTATTCGGAAACACCATATATTTT. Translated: CAWSEGGLFGNTIYF. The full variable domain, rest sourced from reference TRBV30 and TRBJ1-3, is SQTIHQWPATLVQPVGSPLSLECTVEGTSNPNLYWYRQAAGRGLQLLFYSVGIGQISSEVPQNLSASRPQDRQFILSSKKLLLSDSGFYLCAWSEGGLFGNTIYFGEGSWLTVV.